This passage covers 32 T cell receptor beta chains from one sample sequenced in a study of blood T cell repertoires in COVID-19. The data were produced by immunoSEQ multiplex PCR, yet TCRdb's version contains in-frame clones alone and is incomplete. The data contain approximately 190,000 clones, about 90% of them seen just once; the ten biggest clones take up 20% to 25%. The sample was peripheral blood. All receptors come from a man in his 60s with active or convalescent COVID-19.

The rearrangement links TRBV6-1 to TRBJ1-3; the D is unclear. Between the trimmed V and J ends, which lost 1 base and 0 bases, there was a span of 10 bases. This CDR3 spans 16 amino acids. Looked up from germline, CDR1 is MNHNS and CDR2 is SASEGT. CDR3 loop: CASSEGHVNSGNTIYF. As DNA, the CDR3 is TGTGCCAGCAGTGAAGGTCATGTCAACTCTGGAAACACCATATATTTT.

The genes are TRBV5-8 and TRBJ1-5; 12 bases align to TRBD1. The ends lost 4 bases at V and 7 bases at J; junction bases unmatched: 9. This CDR3 comprises 16 residues. The germline CDR1 and CDR2 sequences are SGHTS and YDEGEE. CDR3: CASSRRDRGLGQPQHF. In DNA form, the CDR3 reads TGTGCCAGCAGCCGCCGGGACAGGGGGCTGGGGCAGCCCCAGCATTTT.

V gene TRBV5-1 combines with J gene TRBJ1-1; D perhaps matches TRBD1 (5 bases). Per the germline V gene, CDR1 is SGHRS and CDR2 is YFSETQ. The CDR3 spans 15 residues. Trimming removed 3 bases at V and 1 base at J, with 13 bases between. The CDR3 DNA is TGCGCCAGCAGCTCCGGGCCCGGGGGGAACACTGAAGCTTTCTTT. It codes for CASSSGPGGNTEAFF.

This rearrangement joins TRBV30 to TRBJ1-4; D possibly corresponds to TRBD1 (6 bases). The V gene's germline CDR1 is GTSNPN and CDR2 SVGIG (reference sequence). This CDR3 spans 13 amino acids. The V end lost 6 bases, the J end lost 3 bases, and 11 bases lay between the germline ends. The DNA of the CDR3 is TGTGCCTGCCGGCGGGGGCCTAATGAAAAACTGTTTTTT. As protein: CACRRGPNEKLFF.

This chain connects TRBV5-6 to TRBJ2-1, with TRBD2 matching 16 bases. Looked up from germline, CDR1 is SGHDT and CDR2 is YYEEEE. CDR3 length equals 18 residues. Unmatched junction bases numbered 9, after V lost 3 bases and J lost 6 bases. The CDR3 nucleotides read TGTGCCAGCAGCTCGGGACTAGCGGGGGGGCCAGTTGCCAATGAGCAGTTCTTC. Protein: CASSSGLAGGPVANEQFF.

This clone appeared a single time. The chain recombines TRBV10-3 with TRBJ2-1; 7 bases match TRBD1. Trimming took 4 bases from V and 5 from J; bases not matched to a gene: 5. Germline V CDR1 and CDR2: ENHRY, SYGVKD. The CDR3 contains 14 residues. CDR3 nucleotide sequence: TGTGCCATCAGTGTCCAGGACAGGCACAATGAGCAGTTCTTC. This encodes CAISVQDRHNEQFF.

This CDR3 reads CASSRQGHQPQHF. The CDR3 nucleotides are TGTGCCAGCAGTCGCCAGGGGCATCAGCCCCAGCATTTT. The gene calls are TRBV6-5 and TRBJ1-5; TRBD1 might be the D (6 bases). V gave up 5 bases and J gave up 5 bases, with 10 bases separating them. The CDR3 length is 13 residues. The germline CDR1 and CDR2 sequences are MNHEY and SVGAGI.

This chain uses TRBV5-1 with TRBJ1-2; the D gene is possibly TRBD1 (6 bases). The CDR3 runs 15 residues. The V end lost 2 bases, the J end lost 4 bases, and 15 bases lay between the germline ends. Per germline, CDR1 SGHRS and CDR2 YFSETQ. The CDR3 loop is CASSLTGITGYGYTF. CDR3 nucleotide sequence: TGCGCCAGCAGCTTAACAGGGATAACTGGCTATGGCTACACCTTC.

V and J are TRBV5-1 and TRBJ2-6; no clear D. Germline-derived CDR1 and CDR2 are SGHRS and YFSETQ. Trimming pared 0 bases from V and 2 bases from J, leaving 6 bases between. The CDR3 totals 15 residues. CDR3 nucleotides: TGCGCCAGCAGCTTGGCCGGTACTGGGGCCAACGTCCTGACTTTC. This codes for CASSLAGTGANVLTF.

The chain uses TRBV7-2 and TRBJ1-2; possible D gene TRBD1, 5 bases. V was pared by 4 bases and J by 7 bases, with 22 bases between. The CDR3 has 16 amino acids. Germline V gene lookup returns CDR1 SGHTA and CDR2 FQGNSA. CDR3 loop: CASSWGRGLSQRGYTF. The CDR3 bases are TGTGCCAGCAGCTGGGGGAGGGGATTAAGCCAACGTGGCTACACCTTC.

The chain has TRBV24-1 and TRBJ1-5; 8 bases map to TRBD1. Germline-derived CDR1 and CDR2 are KGHDR and SFDVKD. Losses at the gene ends were 0 bases for V and 2 bases for J; bases not matched to a gene: 14. This CDR3 is 20 amino acids long. The DNA for the CDR3 is TGTGCCACCAGTGATTTGCACTGGGGACAGGTGGTTCCGGGCAATCAGCCCCAGCATTTT. This sequence encodes CATSDLHWGQVVPGNQPQHF.

The V gene is TRBV5-1, the J gene TRBJ1-5; 7 bases map to TRBD1. This CDR3 is 15 amino acids long. Unmatched junction bases numbered 7, after V lost 3 bases and J lost 4 bases. The germline CDR1 and CDR2 sequences are SGHRS and YFSETQ. The CDR3 coding sequence is TGCGCCAGCAGCTCAACCGGGACAGCGAATCAGCCCCAGCATTTT. Amino acid sequence: CASSSTGTANQPQHF.

The genes are TRBV6-1 and TRBJ2-3; a weak D match, TRBD1 (6 bases). Germline values: CDR1 MNHNS, CDR2 SASEGT. The CDR3 has 15 residues. The germline V and J ends were trimmed by 2 bases and 4 bases, with 13 bases remaining between them. DNA of the CDR3: TGTGCCAGCAGTGAACACCAGGGGAGCGCAGATACGCAGTATTTT. Amino acid sequence: CASSEHQGSADTQYF.

V and J are TRBV7-9 and TRBJ2-2; possibly TRBD1 for D (5 bases). This CDR3 spans 14 amino acids. Germline V CDR1 and CDR2: SEHNR, FQNEAQ (reference sequence). Trimming pared 6 bases from V and 3 bases from J, leaving 11 bases between. CDR3 residues: CASSPDSYTGELFF. In DNA, the CDR3 is TGTGCCAGCAGTCCCGACAGCTACACCGGGGAGCTGTTTTTT.

This chain joins TRBV3-1 (or the pseudogene TRBV3-2) and TRBJ2-7; 8 bases line up with TRBD2. There are 15 residues in the CDR3. Trimming removed 0 bases from V and 2 bases from J; junction bases left unmatched: 3. The germline gives CDR1 LGHDT, CDR2 YNNKEL (reference sequence). The CDR3 DNA sequence: TGTGCCAGCAGCCAAGAGAGCGGGGGAACCTACGAGCAGTACTTC. Translation gives CASSQESGGTYEQYF.

For this clone: Other DNA sequences within the sample encode an identical CDR3. The V gene is TRBV18, the J gene TRBJ1-1; 8 positions match TRBD1. This CDR3 has 14 residues. From germline, CDR1 is KGHSH and CDR2 LQKENI. After removal of 3 bases from V and 1 base from J, the junction contained 1 base not matched to a gene. The CDR3 coding sequence is TGTGCCAGCTCACCCGGACAGGGGAACACTGAAGCTTTCTTT. It is translated as CASSPGQGNTEAFF.

This chain uses TRBV29-1 with TRBJ1-2; maybe TRBD1 (6 bases). Per germline, CDR1 SQVTM and CDR2 ANQGSEA. V lost 6 bases and J 6 bases, leaving 17 bases between the germline ends. The CDR3 length is 13 residues. In nucleotides, the CDR3 is TGCAGCGTGCCCAGGGGAGGGCGTCATGGCTACACCTTC. Translating it yields CSVPRGGRHGYTF.

The chain carries TRBV11-2 and TRBJ2-7, with 9 bases that match TRBD2. CDR1 and CDR2 from the germline V gene are SGHAT and FQNNGV. This CDR3 region has 15 residues. V was pared by 3 bases and J by 6 bases, with 9 bases of the junction left unmatched. The CDR3 is CASSFIAGAPAEQYF. CDR3 DNA sequence: TGTGCCAGCAGCTTCATAGCGGGGGCCCCGGCCGAGCAGTACTTC.

In its sample, this clone was seen a few times. The chain is built from TRBV9 and TRBJ2-3; the match to TRBD2 covers 7 bases. CDR3 size: 15 residues. Trimming took 0 bases from V and 1 from J; bases not matched to a gene: 2. Germline V CDR1 and CDR2: SGDLS, YYNGEE. Here the CDR3 DNA reads TGTGCCAGCAGCGTAGGGCTAGCGGGCACAGATACGCAGTATTTT. This translates into CASSVGLAGTDTQYF.

Comment on this clone: Other DNA sequences within the sample encode an identical CDR3. CDR3 in DNA: TGCGCCAGCAGCCTAACAGGCTCCACAGATACGCAGTATTTT. Its protein is CASSLTGSTDTQYF. The chain joins TRBV5-1 to TRBJ2-3; D might be TRBD1 (5 bases). Trimming removed 4 bases from V and 2 bases from J, with 11 bases in between. The CDR3 covers 14 residues. Germline values: CDR1 SGHRS, CDR2 YFSETQ.

This rearrangement joins TRBV6-5 to TRBJ2-7, with TRBD1 matching over 7 bases. CDR1 MNHEY and CDR2 SVGAGI come from the germline V gene. The CDR3 runs 15 residues. V trimming: 6 bases; J trimming: 3 bases; junction bases outside the gene matches: 11. Here the CDR3 reads CASRPYRGVDYEQYF. In nucleotides, the CDR3 is TGTGCCAGCAGACCCTACAGGGGAGTGGACTACGAGCAGTACTTC.

As DNA, the CDR3 is TGTGCCAGCAGCTTCTTGGGGACTCATTTCGACAATGAGCAGTTCTTC. Its translation: CASSFLGTHFDNEQFF. The rearrangement joins TRBV7-9 to TRBJ2-1; D might be TRBD2 (6 bases). V lost 3 bases to trimming and J lost 5 bases, with 17 bases between them. Germline V gene data show CDR1 as SEHNR and CDR2 as FQNEAQ (reference sequence). CDR3 length equals 16 residues.

The rearrangement links TRBV11-2 to TRBJ1-2, with a possible D match to TRBD1 (6 bases). V was trimmed by 4 bases and J by 3 bases, leaving 9 bases between them. This CDR3 has 13 amino acids. CDR1 SGHAT and CDR2 FQNNGV come from the germline V gene. As DNA, the CDR3 is TGTGCCAGCAGCTCCGGACAGTACTATGGCTACACCTTC. This codes for CASSSGQYYGYTF.

This chain joins TRBV5-6 and TRBJ2-7; the match to TRBD2 covers 7 bases. V dropped 2 bases and J dropped 0; count of bases not matched to a gene: 2. This CDR3 region has 14 residues. Per the germline V gene, CDR1 is SGHDT and CDR2 is YYEEEE. CDR3 amino acids: CASSFGTNSYEQYF. The CDR3 DNA follows: TGTGCCAGCAGCTTCGGGACTAACTCCTACGAGCAGTACTTC.

CDR3 DNA: TGTGCCAGTACCACGACAGGCTATGGCTACACCTTC. Translating gives CASTTTGYGYTF. The chain carries TRBV12-3 or TRBV12-4 and TRBJ1-2; tentative D call: TRBD1 (6 bases). Trimming took 9 bases from V and 4 from J, leaving 12 bases between them. The CDR3 covers 12 residues.

This clone was picked up one time. The V and J genes are TRBV5-1 and TRBJ1-2; D remains ambiguous. CDR1 and CDR2 (germline): SGHRS, YFSETQ. Deletions cut 1 base from V and 2 bases from J, with 9 bases between. The CDR3 is made up of 14 amino acids. The CDR3 here is CASSLSHTNYGYTF. CDR3 nucleotide sequence: TGCGCCAGCAGCTTGTCCCACACGAACTATGGCTACACCTTC.

The V and J genes are TRBV6-2 or TRBV6-3 and TRBJ1-6, with D perhaps matching TRBD1 (6 bases). This CDR3 region has 15 residues. Trimming took 4 bases from V and 7 from J, leaving 14 bases between them. Per germline, CDR1 MNHEY and CDR2 SVGEGT. CDR3 sequence: CASSWTRGTNSPLHF. CDR3 nucleotide sequence: TGTGCCAGCAGTTGGACCAGGGGAACAAATTCACCCCTCCACTTT.

The chain recombines TRBV7-2 with TRBJ1-1; D remains unclear. Germline V gene sequence: CDR1 SGHTA, CDR2 FQGNSA. V lost 6 bases to trimming and J lost 3 bases, with 14 bases between them. The CDR3 is 14 amino acids. The CDR3 DNA reads TGTGCCAGCAGTTCCTCCGCGGGTGACACTGAAGCTTTCTTT. Residues: CASSSSAGDTEAFF.

V is TRBV27 and J is TRBJ1-3; D is unclear. Trimming shortened V by 4 bases and J by 7 bases, and 14 bases separated the two germline ends. CDR1 MNHEY and CDR2 SMNVEV come from the germline V gene (reference sequence). The CDR3 has 14 residues. The DNA of the CDR3 is TGTGCCAGCAGTTCACGGGGATCCGGGAACACCATATATTTT. It codes for CASSSRGSGNTIYF.

This clone was seen a handful of times. CDR3 sequence: CASSQGIGGRGYTF. In nucleotides, the CDR3 is TGTGCCAGCAGCCAAGGGATAGGGGGCCGTGGCTACACCTTC. V is TRBV14 and J is TRBJ1-2; 7 bases are shared with TRBD1. Germline values: CDR1 SGHDN, CDR2 FVKESK. This CDR3 is built from 14 residues. The junction had 6 bases not matched to a gene; V was cut back by 1 base and J by 7 bases.

This chain links TRBV5-1 with TRBJ2-3; 8 bases map to TRBD2. The CDR3 contains 14 residues. V shed 2 bases and J 2 bases; nucleotides not matched to a gene: 1. Looked up from germline, CDR1 is SGHRS and CDR2 is YFSETQ. Here the CDR3 reads CASSLAGATDTQYF. Written as DNA, the CDR3 is TGCGCCAGCAGCTTAGCGGGGGCCACAGATACGCAGTATTTT.

V gene TRBV6-6 combines with J gene TRBJ1-2, with 12 bases matching TRBD1. The CDR3 contains 15 residues. V shed 5 bases and J 8 bases; nucleotides not matched to a gene: 9. The V gene's germline CDR1 is MNHNY and CDR2 SVGAGI (reference sequence). The CDR3 sequence: CASSQPGQGAGGYTF. The CDR3 DNA reads TGTGCCAGCAGTCAACCGGGACAGGGGGCCGGCGGCTACACCTTC.